This T cell receptor beta chain was found in a study of blood T cell repertoires in COVID-19. Overall study context: The United States, Italy and Spain supplied acute and convalescent COVID-19 samples.

Seattle's cohort entered during active infection and was followed longitudinally. Germline CDR1 reads LNHDA; CDR2 reads SQIVND (reference sequence). V dropped 7 bases and J dropped 7 bases, with 23 bases sitting between them. The CDR3 spans 17 residues. Original handling: It was from reference gene primer amplification that nucleated cell counts were estimated. Data came from immunoSEQ multiplex PCR; TCRdb stores just in-frame clones and leaves some out. Clone size and V and J calls were adopted from that table, with D and trimming inferred from the DNA. The sample lists about 210,000 clones, roughly 84% occurring once.

The receptor was isolated from a woman older than 75 with COVID-19, enrolled during active disease. Sequencing input: peripheral blood. This chain links TRBV19 with TRBJ1-6; D is perhaps TRBD1 (6 bases). The CDR3: CASNITATGIGNSPLHF. The CDR3 coding sequence is TGTGCCAGTAATATCACCGCCACAGGGATCGGGAATTCACCCCTCCACTTT.